This entry is about one T cell receptor beta chain. Regions amplified from RNA transcripts were the TCR beta CDR3 regions. The TCR CDR3 was amplified in a first-round RT-PCR using the HTBI primer set. MiXCR, run by TCRdb on the multiplex PCR reads, gives a single entry per CDR3 protein. Among around 560,000 distinct CDR3 sequences, 16% were seen once, and the ten largest hold approximately 20%. The data were taken from a study of T cells in Graves' hyperthyroidism and ophthalmopathy. Looking at the study overall: Prior to any treatment, at the point of initial diagnosis, peripheral blood was collected.

Diagnostic decisions used clinical symptoms, serum thyroxine and TRAb, thyroid ultrasound and orbital computed tomography. The CDR3 length is 15 residues. The germline V gene has CDR1 MNHEY and CDR2 SMNVEV (reference sequence). Trimming at V came to 6 bases and at J to 6 bases, leaving 7 bases not matched to a gene. The chain recombines TRBV27 with TRBJ2-1; 11 nucleotides match TRBD2. The specimen sequenced was blood. The clonotype originates from a young woman with Graves' hyperthyroidism. The CDR3 nucleotides read TGTGCCAGCAGGGCCGGGACTAGCGGCTTCAATGAGCAGTTCTTC. Translating gives CASRAGTSGFNEQFF.